These 27 T cell receptor beta chains were sequenced from one sample in a study of T cells in Graves' hyperthyroidism and ophthalmopathy. RNA transcripts provided the source from which TCR beta CDR3 regions were amplified. HTBI primers were used for first-round RT-PCR of the TCR CDR3. Via MiXCR, TCRdb re-called the multiplex PCR reads, giving one row per CDR3 protein. The top ten hold 7.3% of the sample, which has about 590,000 distinct CDR3 sequences, about a sixth seen once. The source material was blood. The receptors stem from a woman aged 25 to 39 with Graves' hyperthyroidism.

On this clonotype itself: The junction differs from germline at one of its ends, possibly a read error. The chain carries TRBV7-9 and TRBJ2-7, with D hard to call. CDR1 is SEHNR, CDR2 FQNEAQ, per germline (reference sequence). This CDR3 comprises 12 residues. The CDR3 spells CVSSQAKYEQYF. As DNA, the CDR3 is TGTGTCAGCAGCCAGGCCAAATACGAGCAGTACTTC. The whole variable domain, filled in from reference TRBV7-9 and TRBJ2-7, reads DTGVSQNPRHKITKRGQNVTFRCDPISEHNRLYWYRQTLGQGPEFLTYFQNEAQLEKSRLLSDRFSAERPKGSFSTLEIQRTEQGDSAMYLCVSSQAKYEQYFGPGTRLTVT.

This clonotype has more than one count but fewer than ten. The V and J genes are TRBV18 and TRBJ2-1; 9 positions match TRBD1. The CDR3 spans 16 residues. V gave up 3 bases and J gave up 6 bases; unmatched junction bases: 9. Germline assignment: CDR1 KGHSH and CDR2 LQKENI. This chain's CDR3 is CASSPTGGPSRNEQFF. The CDR3 DNA is TGTGCCAGCTCACCCACAGGGGGCCCTAGCCGCAATGAGCAGTTCTTC.

This chain joins TRBV10-2 and TRBJ2-4; D is unclear. Between the trimmed V and J ends, which lost 3 bases and 8 bases, there was a span of 8 bases. CDR1 is WSHSY, CDR2 SAAADI, per germline. The CDR3 sequence is 12 residues long. CDR3 coding DNA: TGCGCCAGCAGTGAATCACTTGACATTCAGTACTTC. Its protein product is CASSESLDIQYF.

This clonotype has ten or more counts. This sequence joins TRBV7-2 and TRBJ2-4, with D unresolved. The germline V and J ends were trimmed by 6 bases and 7 bases, with 19 bases remaining between them. Germline V gene data show CDR1 as SGHTA and CDR2 as FQGNSA. The CDR3 has 15 residues. CDR3 bases: TGTGCCAGCAGTCCACGGGCTGAAACGAGCAACATTCAGTACTTC. Translated: CASSPRAETSNIQYF. The complete variable domain, with remaining parts taken from reference TRBV7-2 and TRBJ2-4, reads GAGVSQSPSNKVTEKGKDVELRCDPISGHTALYWYRQSLGQGLEFLIYFQGNSAPDKSGLPSDRFSAERTGGSVSTLTIQRTQQEDSAVYLCASSPRAETSNIQYFGAGTRLSVL.

This clonotype was seen more than once but under ten times. The chain uses TRBV24-1 and TRBJ2-1; 8 nucleotides align to TRBD1. V dropped 3 bases and J dropped 5; count of bases not matched to a gene: 5. Germline V lookup: CDR1 KGHDR, CDR2 SFDVKD. The CDR3 is 15 residues long. CDR3 DNA: TGTGCCACCAGTGATCCCCGGACAGGGAACAATGAGCAGTTCTTC. This sequence encodes CATSDPRTGNNEQFF.

This clonotype was counted at least ten times. The genes are TRBV27 and TRBJ2-3; the match to TRBD2 covers 7 bases. From germline, CDR1 is MNHEY and CDR2 SMNVEV (reference sequence). V dropped 5 bases and J dropped 2; count of bases not matched to a gene: 4. CDR3 length equals 14 residues. Here the CDR3 reads CASSRGSFTDTQYF. The CDR3 bases are TGTGCCAGCAGTCGCGGGAGTTTCACAGATACGCAGTATTTT.

The V call is TRBV10-2, the J call TRBJ2-7; 11 bases line up with TRBD1. The V segment lost 6 bases and the J segment 6 bases; nucleotides outside the gene matches: 4. CDR1 and CDR2 from the germline V gene are WSHSY and SAAADI. This CDR3 contains 13 residues. For the CDR3, the DNA is TGCGCCAGCAGGGACAGGGGGCGCGTCGAGCAGTACTTC. This translates into CASRDRGRVEQYF.

This clonotype was seen a few times. J is TRBJ2-2 and V is TRBV5-1; possibly TRBD2 for D (5 bases). Germline V gene data show CDR1 as SGHRS and CDR2 as YFSETQ. This CDR3 has 17 residues. Trimming took off 3 bases at V and 1 base at J, with 16 bases between the two ends. CDR3 region: CASSYSGGRLNTGELFF. CDR3 nucleotide sequence: TGCGCCAGCAGCTACAGCGGCGGTAGACTGAACACCGGGGAGCTGTTTTTT.

The table lists this clonotype with many counts. This CDR3 reads CSALSGRRAGELFF. The CDR3 region has the DNA TGCAGTGCTCTTAGCGGGAGGAGAGCCGGGGAGCTGTTTTTT. This sequence joins TRBV20-1 and TRBJ2-2; 10 positions agree with TRBD2. After removal of 5 bases from V and 6 bases from J, the junction contained 6 bases not matched to a gene. The germline CDR1 and CDR2 sequences are DFQATT and SNEGSKA (reference sequence). The CDR3 has 14 residues.

V gene TRBV12-3 or TRBV12-4 combines with J gene TRBJ2-3; the D gene is possibly TRBD1 (5 bases). The germline V and J ends were trimmed by 6 bases and 2 bases, with 15 bases remaining between them. This CDR3 has 15 residues. The CDR3 loop reads CASSLFDRYTDTQYF. The CDR3 coding sequence is TGTGCCAGCAGCCTGTTTGACAGATACACAGATACGCAGTATTTT.

As for this clonotype: The junction departs from germline at one end; a sequencing error may be responsible. The V and J genes are TRBV7-9 and TRBJ2-7; perhaps TRBD2 as D (6 bases). CDR3 length: 16 residues. Germline-derived CDR1 and CDR2 are SEHNR and FQNEAQ (reference sequence). This CDR3 is CASSLNPGTGSYGQYF. DNA for the CDR3: TGTGCCAGCAGCCTCAACCCCGGGACTGGATCCTACGGGCAGTACTTC.

This clonotype was counted at least ten times. The DNA for the CDR3 is TGTGCCAGCAGCTTGTCGCGACTAGCGGGAGTAGGGTATGAGCAGTTCTTC. Its protein is CASSLSRLAGVGYEQFF. J is TRBJ2-1 and V is TRBV7-9; 12 bases are a match to TRBD2. The CDR3 is made up of 17 amino acids. The V segment lost 3 bases and the J segment 8 bases; nucleotides outside the gene matches: 11. CDR1 is SEHNR, CDR2 FQNEAQ, per germline (reference sequence).

J is TRBJ2-3 and V is TRBV6-1; no reliable D call. CDR1 MNHNS and CDR2 SASEGT come from the germline V gene. The CDR3 is made up of 15 amino acids. The V gene lost 5 bases and the J gene lost 2 bases, with 14 bases spanning the gap. DNA for the CDR3: TGTGCCAGCAGTCCAACCCGAGCCACCACAGATACGCAGTATTTT. This sequence encodes CASSPTRATTDTQYF.

Concerning this clonotype itself: Since a much larger clone is just one base distant, this may be a read error. The chain links TRBV10-3 to TRBJ2-1; TRBD1 matches 10 bases. This CDR3 has 16 amino acids. CDR1 and CDR2 (germline): ENHRY, SYGVKD. V shed 5 bases and J 4 bases; nucleotides not matched to a gene: 8. CDR3 in amino acids: CAISYSGTGDYNEQFF. The DNA of the CDR3 is TGTGCCATCAGTTACTCCGGGACAGGGGATTACAATGAGCAGTTCTTC.

This chain uses TRBV18 with TRBJ2-4, with D unclear. The CDR3 is 13 amino acids. Germline V gene data show CDR1 as KGHSH and CDR2 as LQKENI. The germline V and J ends were trimmed by 3 bases and 1 base, with 4 bases remaining between them. CDR3 sequence: CASSPAAKNIQYF. DNA for the CDR3: TGTGCCAGCTCACCGGCCGCCAAAAACATTCAGTACTTC. Drawing the rest from reference TRBV18 and TRBJ2-4, the complete variable domain is NAGVMQNPRHLVRRRGQEARLRCSPMKGHSHVYWYRQLPEEGLKFMVYLQKENIIDESGMPKERFSAEFPKEGPSILRIQQVVRGDSAAYFCASSPAAKNIQYFGAGTRLSVL.

The chain has TRBV2 and TRBJ1-2, with 8 positions matching TRBD1. The CDR3 length is 15 residues. Germline lookup yields CDR1 SNHLY and CDR2 FYNNEI. V was pared by 3 bases and J by 7 bases, with 10 bases of the junction left unmatched. The CDR3: CASSEIGTGYGGYTF. CDR3 bases: TGTGCCAGCAGTGAGATAGGGACAGGCTATGGTGGCTACACCTTC. Looking up the rest from reference TRBV2 and TRBJ1-2 gives the full variable domain: EPEVTQTPSHQVTQMGQEVILRCVPISNHLYFYWYRQILGQKVEFLVSFYNNEISEKSEIFDDQFSVERPDGSNFTLKIRSTKLEDSAMYFCASSEIGTGYGGYTFGSGTRLTVV.

V is TRBV5-5 and J is TRBJ1-4; D is perhaps TRBD1 (5 bases). The V end was cut by 2 bases, the J end by 0 bases, with 8 bases between. CDR1 is SGHKS, CDR2 YYEKEE, per germline (reference sequence). The CDR3 runs 15 residues. The CDR3 DNA reads as TGTGCCAGCAGCTTCGACAGTGCAACTAATGAAAAACTGTTTTTT. It yields the protein CASSFDSATNEKLFF.

This clonotype came up a few times. The chain is built from TRBV5-1 and TRBJ1-2; 7 bases fit TRBD1. Germline lookup yields CDR1 SGHRS and CDR2 YFSETQ. Germline trimming cut 5 bases from V and 5 bases from J; bases unmatched to any gene: 9. The CDR3 is 14 residues long. The CDR3 loop is CASRTTGQEYGYTF. Written as DNA, the CDR3 is TGCGCCAGCAGAACAACCGGACAGGAGTATGGCTACACCTTC.

In its sample, this clonotype was seen many times. This chain uses TRBV5-5 with TRBJ2-7, with TRBD2 identical over 11 bases. The V gene end was trimmed by 5 bases and the J gene end by 7 bases; junction bases not matched to a gene: 8. The CDR3 is 14 residues long. Germline V lookup: CDR1 SGHKS, CDR2 YYEKEE (reference sequence). The CDR3 sequence is CASRLAGGPREQYF. DNA of the CDR3: TGTGCCAGCAGATTAGCGGGAGGGCCTCGGGAGCAGTACTTC. The full variable domain, in which reference TRBV5-5 and TRBJ2-7 provide the parts outside the CDR3, is DAGVTQSPTHLIKTRGQQVTLRCSPISGHKSVSWYQQVLGQGPQFIFQYYEKEERGRGNFPDRFSARQFPNYSSELNVNALLLGDSALYLCASRLAGGPREQYFGPGTRLTVT.

This clonotype was counted many times. This chain connects TRBV18 to TRBJ2-7; 7 nucleotides agree with TRBD2. The length of the CDR3 is 14 residues. The ends lost 3 bases at V and 2 bases at J; junction bases unmatched: 4. Germline lookup yields CDR1 KGHSH and CDR2 LQKENI. CDR3 region: CASSPTGLAYEQYF. CDR3 DNA sequence: TGTGCCAGCTCACCGACCGGACTAGCCTACGAGCAGTACTTC.

This clonotype has more than one count but fewer than ten. The rearrangement joins TRBV19 to TRBJ2-1; 8 nucleotides align to TRBD2. The CDR3 runs to 13 residues. Germline V gene data show CDR1 as LNHDA and CDR2 as SQIVND (reference sequence). J lost 2 bases, V lost 9 bases, and 3 bases had no gene match. CDR3: CASGRATYNEQFF. CDR3 sequence (DNA): TGTGCCAGCGGGAGGGCTACCTACAATGAGCAGTTCTTC.

Regarding this clonotype: Mismatch with germline at one junction end may stem from a read error. The chain links TRBV3-1 to TRBJ2-1, with 8 bases lining up with TRBD2. The CDR3 extends over 15 amino acids. Germline V CDR1 and CDR2: LGHDT, YNNKEL (reference sequence). The CDR3 nucleotides read TGTGCCAGCAGCCCTACACCGGGAGGGTACAATGAGCGGTTCTTC. It yields the protein CASSPTPGGYNERFF.

This clonotype has a handful of counts. The V gene is TRBV29-1, the J gene TRBJ1-1, with a possible D match to TRBD1 (6 bases). CDR1 is SQVTM and CDR2 is ANQGSEA in the germline V gene. With 4 bases removed from V and 0 bases from J, the gap between germline ends came to 9 bases. CDR3 length: 13 residues. The CDR3 sequence: CSVGTALNTEAFF. CDR3 DNA sequence: TGCAGCGTTGGGACAGCCCTGAACACTGAAGCTTTCTTT.

In regard to this clonotype: This could be a read error, since a much larger clone is one nucleotide away. Without the conserved terminal phenylalanine or tryptophan, this CDR3 likely stems from a read error. The chain recombines TRBV6-1 with TRBJ1-5; D is unresolved. The CDR3 loop spans 14 amino acids. The V end was cut by 11 bases, the J end by 0 bases, with 14 bases between. Germline-derived CDR1 and CDR2 are MNHNS and SASEGT. The CDR3 nucleotides are TGTGCCTGCCGTGACGGTTATAGCAATCAGCCCCAGCATTCT. Translating it yields CACRDGYSNQPQHS.

The table lists this clonotype with a few counts. The chain combines TRBV27 with TRBJ2-6; D unresolved. With 5 bases removed from V and 4 bases from J, the gap between germline ends came to 18 bases. The CDR3 length is 17 residues. Germline loops: CDR1 MNHEY, CDR2 SMNVEV (reference sequence). The chain's CDR3 is CASSATQGRVGANVLTF. CDR3 nucleotides: TGTGCCAGCAGTGCAACGCAAGGTCGTGTGGGGGCCAACGTCCTGACTTTC.

This clonotype was detected only a few times. This rearrangement joins TRBV2 to TRBJ1-1; 7 nucleotides match TRBD1. The CDR3 has 15 residues. The germline V gene has CDR1 SNHLY and CDR2 FYNNEI. The V segment lost 4 bases and the J segment 4 bases; nucleotides outside the gene matches: 9. The CDR3 nucleotides read TGTGCCAGCAGTGTCTCGGGACAGTTGAGCACTGAAGCTTTCTTT. Its protein product is CASSVSGQLSTEAFF.

Here the CDR3 DNA reads TGTGCCACCAGCAGAGATTGGTCTGATACGCAGTATTTT. As protein: CATSRDWSDTQYF. This chain joins TRBV15 and TRBJ2-3, with D unresolved. The length of the CDR3 is 13 residues. CDR1 is LNHNV, CDR2 YYDKDF, per germline (reference sequence). V was cut by 0 bases and J by 6 bases, with 7 bases left in between. The variable domain in full, with the rest retrieved from reference TRBV15 and TRBJ2-3, is DAMVIQNPRYQVTQFGKPVTLSCSQTLNHNVMYWYQQKSSQAPKLLFHYYDKDFNNEADTPDNFQSRRPNTSFCFLDIRSPGLGDTAMYLCATSRDWSDTQYFGPGTRLTVL.